This T cell receptor (beta chain) was found in a study of beta chain features in type 1 diabetes. At the level of the study: In age, gender and cell yields, patients were similar to healthy donors.

Only one heparinised blood draw was taken per donor, and its volume averaged approximately 100 mL. Trimming left V 5 bases short and J 5 bases short, with 13 bases between. Germline V gives CDR1 MNHEY, CDR2 SVGAGI. CDR3 length: 14 amino acids. The study, taken as a whole, reports: Whether HLA type influences TCRB rearrangement remained unresolved here. The study found moderately but significantly shorter TCRB CDR3s in all four CD4+ subsets of Type 1 diabetes patients.

The investigators reverse transcribed all of the isolated RNA, so they sequenced expressed TCRB transcripts. Measured with immunoSEQ multiplex PCR; TCRdb has only the in-frame clones, and not every one. The sample lists a few hundred thousand clones; roughly 20% were seen once. Regarding this clone: Its antigen remains unknown.

Sequences were obtained from naive CD4+ T cells from blood. The rearrangement joins TRBV6-5 to TRBJ2-1; a possible D gene is TRBD1 (5 bases). The sequence derives from a woman aged 40-49 years with type 1 diabetes. CDR3 in amino acids: CASSLQGVDNEQFF. DNA for the CDR3: TGTGCCAGCAGTCTCCAAGGGGTGGACAATGAGCAGTTCTTC.